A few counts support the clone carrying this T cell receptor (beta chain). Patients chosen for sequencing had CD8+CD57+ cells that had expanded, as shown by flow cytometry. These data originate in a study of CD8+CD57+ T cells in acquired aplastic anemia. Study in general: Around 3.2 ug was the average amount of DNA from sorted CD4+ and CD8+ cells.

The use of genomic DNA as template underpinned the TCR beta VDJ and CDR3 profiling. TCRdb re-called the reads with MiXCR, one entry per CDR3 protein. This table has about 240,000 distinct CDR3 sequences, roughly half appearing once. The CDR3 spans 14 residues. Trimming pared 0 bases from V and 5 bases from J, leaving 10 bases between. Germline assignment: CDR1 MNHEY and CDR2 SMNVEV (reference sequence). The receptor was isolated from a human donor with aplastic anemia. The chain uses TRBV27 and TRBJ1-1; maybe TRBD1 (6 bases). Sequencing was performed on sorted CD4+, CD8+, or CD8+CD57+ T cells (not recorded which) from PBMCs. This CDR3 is CASSLSRGGTEAFF. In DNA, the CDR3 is TGTGCCAGCAGTTTATCCAGGGGCGGGACTGAAGCTTTCTTT.